This TCR beta chain was identified in a study of molecular identifiers for immune sequencing clone quantification (dated by TCRdb to the late 2010s). Regarding the complete study: In a replicate experiment, RNA from approximately 22,000 or 94,000 naive CD8 T cells was split into five aliquots, four of which were sequenced. The study was a methods study using CD8 T cells to benchmark molecular-identifier clustering-based TCR repertoire sequencing (MIDCIRS) and TCR RNA copy counting.

A note on this clonotype: Its antigen is currently not known. A much larger clonotype is one base distant, so this may be a read error. It is likely a read error, because the conserved phenylalanine at the end of the CDR3 is missing.

Study-wide conclusions, independent of this receptor: When barcode sub-clustering was not used, chimeric consensus sequences inflated TCR diversity, with chimeras reaching as high as 47%. Spiked-in Jurkat TCR RNA (about 10 copies' worth), which is not part of the donor repertoire, was contained in the naive libraries. In CMV-specific effector cells, clones with more than 20 RNA copies accounted for over 98% of molecules, whereas in naive cells such clones accounted for under 1%. Modeling gave approximately 3 recovered TCR RNA copies per cell versus 7.5 to 10 by digital PCR, implying around 30% capture efficiency. Highly expanded clone sizes could be underestimated if identical TCR molecules share a barcode. Even against a background of around 900,000 naive CD8 T cells, spiked-in Jurkat TCR RNA amounting to a single cell's worth was reported to be detectable.

The receptor library was made with PCR. Sequencing used an Illumina HiSeq 4000. Bulk TCR libraries were made following a previously described method, with the TCR primers given in Table S5. Purification of total RNA was performed with the Qiagen AllPrep DNA/RNA kit. Reads from multiple sequencing runs of the same library were pooled before analysis. Turning to the authors' computational methods: Reads were retained only if the reads had an exact TCR constant sequence, and the retained reads were trimmed to 150 nt and grouped according to their 12-nt molecular barcodes. Reads within each barcode group were sub-clustered using a 15% Levenshtein threshold, and quality-weighted consensus sequences were constructed for each RNA molecule. Non-functional sequences were discarded, and so were lower-count sequences lying one edit away from another sequence. Based on fitting two negative binomial distributions, any barcode sub-cluster with under 20% of the maximum read count was discarded. TCRdb applied fastp at Q25 and MiXCR to the public reads, then kept only in-frame beta chains. Rows matching on CDR3 protein sequence are summarized as one entry with the most common DNA and genes. For this entry, the V and J calls and clone size follow TCRdb and not the study's own pipeline. The sample table shows about 640,000 distinct CDR3 sequences, and approximately 20% are seen once. Clones ranked in the top ten supply 0.85% of the sample.

Libraries of naive CD8 T cells were built from anywhere between roughly 17,000 and 1,000,000 sorted cells, with 10%, 30% or 50% of the purified RNA used. Naive CD8 T cells, defined as CD8+CD4-CCR7+CD45RA+, were FACS-sorted into RLT Plus buffer on a BD FACSAria II. Detection sensitivity was tested by spiking Jurkat RNA equal to some 10 TCR copies' worth into samples containing roughly 17,000-1,100,000 naive CD8 T cells. Enrichment of CD8 T cells was performed with RosetteSep CD8+ T Cell Enrichment Cocktail and Ficoll-Paque, after which ACK red cell lysis was carried out. The CDR3 extends over 11 residues, inclusive of both ends. The kept DNA is CDR3 alone, 33 bases in frame from the first base. V lost 8 bases and J lost 2 bases; the stretch between them is 7 bases long. From a lookup of the germline V gene, CDR1 and CDR2 are MNHEY and SVGEGT.

This sequence uses TRBV6-2 or TRBV6-3 and TRBJ2-7, with an unclear D gene assignment. The origin of this receptor is a human donor in good health. Some libraries in this study had Jurkat cell RNA spiked in. Sequenced sample: naive CD8+ T cells from blood, with Jurkat cell RNA spiked in. According to the study, the label for this sample's cell subset or site signals: FACS-sorted CD8+CD4-CCR7+CD45RA+ naive T cells. CDR3 protein: CASARAYEQYS. The DNA sequence reads TGTGCCAGCGCTCGGGCCTACGAGCAGTACTCC.